The clone carrying this T cell receptor beta chain was observed a handful of times. From germline, CDR1 is LNHNV and CDR2 YYDKDF (reference sequence). V trimming: 8 bases; J trimming: 0 bases; junction bases outside the gene matches: 6. This CDR3 is built from 15 residues. The data stem from a study of beta chain features in type 1 diabetes. The isolated RNA, all of it, was reverse transcribed, so expressed TCRB transcripts were what got sequenced. The data were produced by immunoSEQ multiplex PCR, yet TCRdb's version contains in-frame clones alone and is incomplete. The sample consists of 450,000 or so clones, about an eighth of them appearing once.

The V call is TRBV15, the J call TRBJ2-3; 9 bases match TRBD1. This sequence was found in a woman under 30 in good health. The sample was naive CD4+ T cells from blood. CDR3 nucleotides: TGTGCCACCGGGGACAGGGCCACTAGCACAGATACGCAGTATTTT. Amino acid sequence: CATGDRATSTDTQYF.